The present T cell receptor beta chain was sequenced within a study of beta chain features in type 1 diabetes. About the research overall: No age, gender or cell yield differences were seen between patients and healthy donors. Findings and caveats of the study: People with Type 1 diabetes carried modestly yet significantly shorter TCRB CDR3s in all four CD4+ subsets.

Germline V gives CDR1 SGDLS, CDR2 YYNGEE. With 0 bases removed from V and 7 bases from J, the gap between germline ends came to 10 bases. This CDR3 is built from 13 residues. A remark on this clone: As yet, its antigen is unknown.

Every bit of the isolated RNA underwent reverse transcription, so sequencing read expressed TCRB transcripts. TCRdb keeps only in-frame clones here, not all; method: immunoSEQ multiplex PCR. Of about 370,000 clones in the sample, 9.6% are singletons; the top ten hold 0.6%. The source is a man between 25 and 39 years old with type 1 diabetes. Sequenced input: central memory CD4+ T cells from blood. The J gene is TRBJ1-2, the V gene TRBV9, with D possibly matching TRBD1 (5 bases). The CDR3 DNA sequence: TGTGCCAGCAGCGTAGAAGGGCAGGGTGGCTACACCTTC. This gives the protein CASSVEGQGGYTF.